Listed below are T cell receptor beta chains from one sample, sequenced in a study of control samples from healthy donors and cancer patients. Here immunoSEQ multiplex PCR was the method, and the copy in TCRdb shows in-frame clones only, minus some. The top ten clones hold 9% to 14% of a sample with about 120,000 clones, about 83% of them seen once. The sample consisted of blood. The receptors come from a man under 40 in good health. CDR3s include the opening cysteine and the closing phenylalanine or tryptophan. The D gene is left open where the match is weak. Only some rows state a clone size, as once, few, many or a class for expanded clones.

v_gene	abundance	d_gene	len	j_gene	CDR3aa	CDR3nt
TRBV3-1/TRBV3-2	NA	TRBD2	14	TRBJ2-7	CASSPLAGGHEQYF	TGTGCCAGCAGCCCACTAGCGGGGGGGCACGAGCAGTACTTC
TRBV10-2	once	NA	14	TRBJ2-2	CASGDERNTGELFF	TGCGCCAGCGGCGACGAGAGGAACACCGGGGAGCTGTTTTTT
TRBV30	NA	TRBD1	14	TRBJ1-2	CAWKTGQGAEGYTF	TGTGCCTGGAAAACGGGACAGGGGGCGGAAGGCTACACCTTC
TRBV15	NA	TRBD1	14	TRBJ1-2	CATSRDRGHYGYTF	TGTGCCACCAGCAGGGACAGGGGGCACTATGGCTACACCTTC
TRBV7-6	NA	TRBD2	19	TRBJ2-1	CASSPLGGLAGGSYNEQFF	TGTGCCAGCAGCCCCCTTGGCGGGCTAGCGGGGGGCTCCTACAATGAGCAGTTCTTC
TRBV30	once	TRBD1	17	TRBJ1-4	CAWRRGIPGQGGEKLFF	TGTGCCTGGAGAAGGGGGATTCCGGGACAGGGGGGCGAAAAACTGTTTTTT
TRBV5-4	NA	TRBD1	15	TRBJ1-1	CASSPYGTGEKRAFF	TGTGCCAGCAGCCCTTACGGGACAGGAGAAAAAAGGGCTTTCTTT
TRBV3-1/TRBV3-2	NA	NA	15	TRBJ1-5	CASSQGTGGSQPQHF	TGTGCCAGCAGCCAAGGTACGGGGGGTAGCCAGCCCCAGCATTTT
TRBV7-3	NA	TRBD1	13	TRBJ1-5	CASSPDRDQPQHF	TGTGCCAGCAGCCCTGACAGGGATCAGCCCCAGCATTTT
TRBV7-2	NA	NA	13	TRBJ2-3	CASSLNGADTQYF	TGTGCCAGCAGCTTAAATGGGGCAGATACGCAGTATTTT
TRBV7-2	few	TRBD1	15	TRBJ1-5	CASSLVGTGNQPQHF	TGTGCCAGCAGCTTAGTTGGGACAGGCAATCAGCCCCAGCATTTT